Presented here are 8 T cell receptor beta chains from one specimen sequenced in a study of T cell responses to AZD1222 COVID-19 vaccine. TCRdb's copy holds only in-frame clones and misses some; the assay was immunoSEQ multiplex PCR. The sample has 200,000 or so clones, around 87% seen once. Here the sequenced sample was peripheral blood, taken on day 0 of MenACWY control vaccination. The receptors come from an adult in good health.

CDR3 nucleotides: TGTGCCAGCAGGAAGAGCGGCGGGAGAAGCTCCTATAATTCACCCCTCCACTTT. Encoded protein: CASRKSGGRSSYNSPLHF. The chain has TRBV25-1 and TRBJ1-6; no firm D call. The CDR3 loop spans 18 amino acids. The ends were cut back, 6 bases at V and 0 bases at J, with 18 bases in the middle. Germline V lookup: CDR1 MGHDK, CDR2 SYGVNS.

The chain links TRBV15 to TRBJ2-7, with 10 bases fitting TRBD1. The J segment lost 4 bases and the V segment lost 5 bases, leaving 8 bases of the junction unmatched. This CDR3 has 15 residues. Germline lookup yields CDR1 LNHNV and CDR2 YYDKDF (reference sequence). For the CDR3, the DNA is TGTGCCACCAGCGGTAGACCGGGACAGGGGTACGAGCAGTACTTC. It translates to CATSGRPGQGYEQYF.

V and J are TRBV10-3 and TRBJ2-5; D may be TRBD2 (6 bases). The CDR3 length is 17 residues. Germline values: CDR1 ENHRY, CDR2 SYGVKD. Trimming took 0 bases from V and 5 from J, leaving 19 bases between them. CDR3 coding DNA: TGTGCCATCAGTGAGTCTGGCCGGAGGGAGGACTGGGAGACCCAGTACTTC. Encoded protein: CAISESGRREDWETQYF.

The rearrangement joins TRBV3-1 (or the pseudogene TRBV3-2) to TRBJ1-6; D remains unclear. CDR1 and CDR2 (germline): LGHDT, YNNKEL (reference sequence). The CDR3 runs 14 residues. With 1 base removed from V and 8 bases from J, the gap between germline ends came to 9 bases. CDR3 sequence (DNA): TGTGCCAGCAGCCAAGGAGGACGGTATTCACCCCTCCACTTT. Translated: CASSQGGRYSPLHF.

The chain combines TRBV28 with TRBJ1-2; the D gene is possibly TRBD1 (5 bases). CDR1 is MDHEN and CDR2 is SYDVKM in the germline V gene. The germline V and J ends were trimmed by 6 bases and 10 bases, with 12 bases remaining between them. The CDR3 has 11 residues. For the CDR3, the DNA is TGTGCCAGCAGCCGAATCAGGGACTACACCTTC. Translating it yields CASSRIRDYTF.

This clone was counted a few times. This chain links TRBV24-1 with TRBJ2-7; 14 bases agree with TRBD2. Trimming removed 4 bases from V and 3 bases from J; junction bases left unmatched: 16. CDR3 length equals 20 residues. Per the germline V gene, CDR1 is KGHDR and CDR2 is SFDVKD. The CDR3 sequence is CATSELTPGLAGEVDYEQYF. For the CDR3, the DNA is TGTGCCACCAGTGAGTTAACTCCGGGACTAGCGGGAGAGGTTGACTACGAGCAGTACTTC.

The chain is built from TRBV9 and TRBJ2-3; possible D gene TRBD2, 6 bases. Deletions cut 0 bases from V and 2 bases from J, with 16 bases between. The germline V gene has CDR1 SGDLS and CDR2 YYNGEE. This CDR3 is built from 17 residues. CDR3 protein: CASSVGGSGDLTDTQYF. CDR3 bases: TGTGCCAGCAGCGTAGGGGGTAGCGGAGACCTCACAGATACGCAGTATTTT.

In nucleotides, the CDR3 is TGTGCCAGCAGCTTGGGCAGGGGTGGCAATAATTCACCCCTCCACTTT. This gives the protein CASSLGRGGNNSPLHF. The rearrangement links TRBV5-6 to TRBJ1-6; TRBD1 is a possible D gene (6 bases). Germline loops: CDR1 SGHDT, CDR2 YYEEEE. There are 16 residues in the CDR3. The V end was cut by 0 bases, the J end by 5 bases, with 12 bases between.